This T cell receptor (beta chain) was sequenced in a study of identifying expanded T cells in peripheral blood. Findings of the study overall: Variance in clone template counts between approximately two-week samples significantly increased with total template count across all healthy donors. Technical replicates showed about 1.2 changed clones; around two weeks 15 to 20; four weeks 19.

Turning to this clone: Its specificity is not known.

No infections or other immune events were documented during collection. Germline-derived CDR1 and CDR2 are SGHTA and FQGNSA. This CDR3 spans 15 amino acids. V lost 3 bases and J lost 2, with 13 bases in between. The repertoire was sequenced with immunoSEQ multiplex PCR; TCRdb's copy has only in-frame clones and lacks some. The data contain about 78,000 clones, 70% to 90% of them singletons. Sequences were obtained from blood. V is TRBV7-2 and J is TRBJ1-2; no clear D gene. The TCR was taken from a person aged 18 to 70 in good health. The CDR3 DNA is TGTGCCAGCAGCTTTAGTGATACGGGCAACTATGGCTACACCTTC. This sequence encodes CASSFSDTGNYGYTF.